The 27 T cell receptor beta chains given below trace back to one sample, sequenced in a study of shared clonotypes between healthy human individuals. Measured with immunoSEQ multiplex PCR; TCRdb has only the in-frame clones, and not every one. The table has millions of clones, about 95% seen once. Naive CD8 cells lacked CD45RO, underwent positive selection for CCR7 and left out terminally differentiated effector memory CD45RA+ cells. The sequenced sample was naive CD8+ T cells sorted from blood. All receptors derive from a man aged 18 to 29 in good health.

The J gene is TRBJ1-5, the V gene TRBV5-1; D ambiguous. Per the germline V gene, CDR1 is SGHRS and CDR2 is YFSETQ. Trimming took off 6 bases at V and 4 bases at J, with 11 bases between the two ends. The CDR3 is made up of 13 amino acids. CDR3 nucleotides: TGCGCCAGCATCCTGTGGACGAATCAGCCCCAGCATTTT. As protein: CASILWTNQPQHF.

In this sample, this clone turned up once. In DNA form, the CDR3 reads TGTGCCAGCAGCCCTGAGGGTAGCGCAAGAGCCTACAATGAGCAGTTCTTC. Translating gives CASSPEGSARAYNEQFF. The chain employs TRBV5-6 and TRBJ2-1, with a tentative D call TRBD2 (5 bases). The CDR3 runs 17 residues. Germline CDR1 and CDR2: SGHDT and YYEEEE. Trimming cost V 4 bases and J 2 bases, with 19 bases left between them.

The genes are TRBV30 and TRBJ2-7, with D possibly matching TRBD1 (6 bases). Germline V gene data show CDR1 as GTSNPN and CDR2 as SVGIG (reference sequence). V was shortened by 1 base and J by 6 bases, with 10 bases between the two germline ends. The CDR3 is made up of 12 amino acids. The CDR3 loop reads CAWSAVGGEQYF. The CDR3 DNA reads TGTGCCTGGAGTGCGGTAGGGGGCGAGCAGTACTTC.

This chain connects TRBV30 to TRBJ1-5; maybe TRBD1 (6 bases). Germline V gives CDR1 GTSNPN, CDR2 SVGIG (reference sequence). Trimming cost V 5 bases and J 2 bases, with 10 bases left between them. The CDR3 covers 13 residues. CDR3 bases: TGTGCCTGGGACCGACAGGGCAATCAGCCCCAGCATTTT. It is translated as CAWDRQGNQPQHF.

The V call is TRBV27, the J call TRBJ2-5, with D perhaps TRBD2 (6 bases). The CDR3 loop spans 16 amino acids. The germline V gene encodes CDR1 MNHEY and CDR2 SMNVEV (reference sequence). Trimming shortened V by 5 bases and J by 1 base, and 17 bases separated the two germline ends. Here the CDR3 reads CASSPWPRGIQETQYF. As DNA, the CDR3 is TGTGCCAGCAGTCCTTGGCCGCGGGGAATCCAAGAGACCCAGTACTTC.

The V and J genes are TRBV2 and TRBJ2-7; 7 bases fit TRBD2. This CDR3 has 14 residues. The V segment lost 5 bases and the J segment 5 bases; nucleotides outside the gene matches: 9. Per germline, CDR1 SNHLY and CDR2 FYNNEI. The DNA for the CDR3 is TGTGCCAGCAGTTGGGGGGAGGGCCCCAACGAGCAGTACTTC. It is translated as CASSWGEGPNEQYF.

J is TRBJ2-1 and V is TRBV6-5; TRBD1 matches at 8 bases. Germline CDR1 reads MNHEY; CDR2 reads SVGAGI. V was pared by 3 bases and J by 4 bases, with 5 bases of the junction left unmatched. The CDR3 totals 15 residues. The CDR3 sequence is CASSYGTGTYNEQFF. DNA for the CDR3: TGTGCCAGCAGTTATGGGACAGGAACTTACAATGAGCAGTTCTTC.

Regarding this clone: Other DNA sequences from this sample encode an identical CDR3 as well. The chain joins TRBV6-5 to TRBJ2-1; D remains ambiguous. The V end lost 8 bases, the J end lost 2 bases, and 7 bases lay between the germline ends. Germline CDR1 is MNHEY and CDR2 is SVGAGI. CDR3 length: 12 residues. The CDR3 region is CASGGAYNEQFF. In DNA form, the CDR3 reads TGTGCCAGCGGCGGCGCCTACAATGAGCAGTTCTTC.

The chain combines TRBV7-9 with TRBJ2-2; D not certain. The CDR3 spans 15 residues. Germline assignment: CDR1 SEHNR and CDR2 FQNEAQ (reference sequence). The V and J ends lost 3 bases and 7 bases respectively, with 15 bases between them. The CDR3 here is CASSFSLAVGGELFF. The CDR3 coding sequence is TGTGCCAGCAGCTTTAGTCTCGCGGTGGGCGGGGAGCTGTTTTTT.

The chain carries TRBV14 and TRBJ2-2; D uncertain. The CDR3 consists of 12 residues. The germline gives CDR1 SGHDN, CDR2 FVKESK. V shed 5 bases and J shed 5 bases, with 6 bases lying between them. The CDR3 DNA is TGTGCCAGCAGCTTCGGGACCGGGGAGCTGTTTTTT. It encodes CASSFGTGELFF.

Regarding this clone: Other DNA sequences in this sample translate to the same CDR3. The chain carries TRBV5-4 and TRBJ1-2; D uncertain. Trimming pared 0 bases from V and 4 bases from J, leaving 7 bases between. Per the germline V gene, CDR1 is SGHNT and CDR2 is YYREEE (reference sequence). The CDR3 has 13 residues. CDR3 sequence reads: CASSLGGGYGYTF. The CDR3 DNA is TGTGCCAGCAGCTTGGGGGGAGGCTATGGCTACACCTTC.

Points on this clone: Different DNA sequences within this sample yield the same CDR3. In DNA, the CDR3 is TGTGCCAGCAGTTATGGGGGGCAGGCCTACGAGCAGTACTTC. Translation gives CASSYGGQAYEQYF. V gene TRBV6-6 combines with J gene TRBJ2-7, with D perhaps assigned TRBD1 or TRBD2 (6 bases each). The CDR3 has 14 residues. The V end lost 3 bases, the J end lost 2 bases, and 11 bases lay between the germline ends. The germline CDR1 and CDR2 sequences are MNHNY and SVGAGI (reference sequence).

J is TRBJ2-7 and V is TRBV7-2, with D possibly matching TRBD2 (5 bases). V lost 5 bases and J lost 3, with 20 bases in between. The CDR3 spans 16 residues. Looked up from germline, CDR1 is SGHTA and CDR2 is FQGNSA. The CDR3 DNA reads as TGTGCCAGCAGCCCCAGTCGTAGCGCCCGATACTACGAGCAGTACTTC. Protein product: CASSPSRSARYYEQYF.

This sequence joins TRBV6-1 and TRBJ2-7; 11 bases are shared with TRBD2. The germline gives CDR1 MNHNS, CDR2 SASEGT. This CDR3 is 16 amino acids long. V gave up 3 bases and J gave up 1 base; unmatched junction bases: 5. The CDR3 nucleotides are TGTGCCAGCAGTGAGGGGGGACTAGCGGCTTCCTACGAGCAGTACTTC. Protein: CASSEGGLAASYEQYF.

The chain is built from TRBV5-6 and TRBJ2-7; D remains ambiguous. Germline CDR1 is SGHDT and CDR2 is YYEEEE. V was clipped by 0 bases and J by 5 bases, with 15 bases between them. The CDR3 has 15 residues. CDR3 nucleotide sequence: TGTGCCAGCAGCTTGGCCCAATCCTTTGCCCACGAGCAGTACTTC. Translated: CASSLAQSFAHEQYF.

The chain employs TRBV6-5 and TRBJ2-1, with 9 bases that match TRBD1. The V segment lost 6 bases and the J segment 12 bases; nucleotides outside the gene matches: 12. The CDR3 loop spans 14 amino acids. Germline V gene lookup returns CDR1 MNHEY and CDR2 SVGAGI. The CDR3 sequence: CASSPGQGFQRQFF. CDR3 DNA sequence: TGTGCCAGCAGCCCGGGACAGGGTTTCCAGAGGCAGTTCTTC.

This CDR3 is CASSSTGDYNSPLHF. CDR3 nucleotides: TGTGCCAGCAGCTCCACAGGGGACTATAATTCACCCCTCCACTTT. This chain uses TRBV7-2 with TRBJ1-6; TRBD1 matches 7 bases. CDR3 length: 15 amino acids. Germline V lookup: CDR1 SGHTA, CDR2 FQGNSA. With V trimmed by 4 bases and J by 3 bases, 3 bases remained unmatched.

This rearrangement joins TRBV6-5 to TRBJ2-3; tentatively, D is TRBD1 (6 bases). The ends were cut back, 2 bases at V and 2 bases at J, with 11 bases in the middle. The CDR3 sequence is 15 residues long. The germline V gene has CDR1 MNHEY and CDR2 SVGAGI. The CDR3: CASSYEGGNTDTQYF. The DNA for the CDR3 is TGTGCCAGCAGTTACGAAGGGGGAAACACAGATACGCAGTATTTT.

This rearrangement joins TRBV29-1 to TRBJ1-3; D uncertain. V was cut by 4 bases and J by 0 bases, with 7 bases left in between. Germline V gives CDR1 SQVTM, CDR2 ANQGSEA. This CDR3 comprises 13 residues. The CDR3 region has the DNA TGCAGCGTTGTGGGAATCTCTGGAAACACCATATATTTT. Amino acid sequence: CSVVGISGNTIYF.

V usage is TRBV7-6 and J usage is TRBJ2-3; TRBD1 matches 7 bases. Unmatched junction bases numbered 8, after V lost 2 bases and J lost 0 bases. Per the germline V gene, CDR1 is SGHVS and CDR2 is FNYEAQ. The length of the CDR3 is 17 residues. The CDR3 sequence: CASSLPATGASTDTQYF. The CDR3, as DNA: TGTGCCAGCAGCTTACCAGCAACAGGGGCCAGCACAGATACGCAGTATTTT.

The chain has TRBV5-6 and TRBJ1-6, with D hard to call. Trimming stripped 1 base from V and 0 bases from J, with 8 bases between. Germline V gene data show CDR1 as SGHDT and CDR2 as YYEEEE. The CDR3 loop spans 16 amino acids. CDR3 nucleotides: TGTGCCAGCAGCTTGTCCGGTAGCTCCTATAATTCACCCCTCCACTTT. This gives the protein CASSLSGSSYNSPLHF.

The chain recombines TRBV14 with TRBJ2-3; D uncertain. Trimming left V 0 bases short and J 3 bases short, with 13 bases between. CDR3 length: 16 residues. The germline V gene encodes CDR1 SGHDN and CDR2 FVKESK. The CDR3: CASSQDELLTTDTQYF. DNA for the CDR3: TGTGCCAGCAGCCAAGATGAACTTTTGACTACAGATACGCAGTATTTT.

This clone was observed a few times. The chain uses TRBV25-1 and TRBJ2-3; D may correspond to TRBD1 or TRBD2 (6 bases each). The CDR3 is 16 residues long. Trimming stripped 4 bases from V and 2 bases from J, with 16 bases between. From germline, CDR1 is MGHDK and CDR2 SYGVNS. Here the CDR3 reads CASSGTGRTITDTQYF. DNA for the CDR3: TGTGCCAGCAGTGGTACAGGGAGGACCATCACAGATACGCAGTATTTT.

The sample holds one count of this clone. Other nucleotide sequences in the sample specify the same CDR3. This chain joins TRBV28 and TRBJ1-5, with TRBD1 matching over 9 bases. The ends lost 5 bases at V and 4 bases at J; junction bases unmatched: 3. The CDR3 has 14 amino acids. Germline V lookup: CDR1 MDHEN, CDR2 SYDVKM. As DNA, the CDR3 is TGTGCCAGCAGTCTAGGGACAGGGAATCAGCCCCAGCATTTT. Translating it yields CASSLGTGNQPQHF.

In nucleotides, the CDR3 is TGTGCCAGCAGCTCTAGCGGGAGGCCCTCCTACGAGCAGTACTTC. Translating gives CASSSSGRPSYEQYF. The rearrangement links TRBV5-4 to TRBJ2-7; 11 nucleotides agree with TRBD2. The germline V gene has CDR1 SGHNT and CDR2 YYREEE (reference sequence). The J segment lost 0 bases and the V segment lost 3 bases, leaving 2 bases of the junction unmatched. The CDR3 runs 15 residues. Combining the CDR3 with reference TRBV5-4 and TRBJ2-7 gives the whole variable domain ETGVTQSPTHLIKTRGQQVTLRCSSQSGHNTVSWYQQALGQGPQFIFQYYREEENGRGNFPPRFSGLQFPNYSSELNVNALELDDSALYLCASSSSGRPSYEQYFGPGTRLTVT.

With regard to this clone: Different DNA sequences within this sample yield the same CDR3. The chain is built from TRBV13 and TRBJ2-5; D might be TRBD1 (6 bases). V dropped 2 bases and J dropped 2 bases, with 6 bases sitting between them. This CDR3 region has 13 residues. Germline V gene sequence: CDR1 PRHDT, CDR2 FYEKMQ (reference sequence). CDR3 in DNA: TGTGCCAGCAGCTTACAGGGGCAAGAGACCCAGTACTTC. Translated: CASSLQGQETQYF.

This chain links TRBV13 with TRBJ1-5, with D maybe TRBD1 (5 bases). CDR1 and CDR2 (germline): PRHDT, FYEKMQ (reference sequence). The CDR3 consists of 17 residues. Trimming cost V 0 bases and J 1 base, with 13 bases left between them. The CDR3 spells CASSLGPGRSSNQPQHF. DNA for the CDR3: TGTGCCAGCAGCTTAGGGCCAGGGAGGAGCAGCAATCAGCCCCAGCATTTT.